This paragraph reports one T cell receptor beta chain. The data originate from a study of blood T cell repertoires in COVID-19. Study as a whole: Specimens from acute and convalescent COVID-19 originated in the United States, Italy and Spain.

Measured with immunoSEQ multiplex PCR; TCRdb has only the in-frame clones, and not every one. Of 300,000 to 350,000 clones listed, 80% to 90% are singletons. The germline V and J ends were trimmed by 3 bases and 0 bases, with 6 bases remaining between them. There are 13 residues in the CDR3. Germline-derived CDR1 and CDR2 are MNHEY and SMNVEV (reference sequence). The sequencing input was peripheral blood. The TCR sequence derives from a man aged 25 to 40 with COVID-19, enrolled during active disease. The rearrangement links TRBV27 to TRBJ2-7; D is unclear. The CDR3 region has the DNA TGTGCCAGCAGTTTTTTAGACTCCTACGAGCAGTACTTC. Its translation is CASSFLDSYEQYF.